These 31 T cell receptor beta chains were all obtained from the same sample, sequenced in a study of shared clonotypes between healthy human individuals. Clones were read by immunoSEQ multiplex PCR, and TCRdb kept only the in-frame ones, dropping some. In the table there are approximately 1,500,000 clones, around 98% of which are singletons. The sample comprised naive CD4+ T cells sorted from blood. Regarding subset: CD45RA+ positively selected. These receptors were obtained from a man aged 25 to 40 in good health.

The chain combines TRBV9 with TRBJ2-2; 14 positions agree with TRBD2. CDR3 length: 19 residues. Germline V CDR1 and CDR2: SGDLS, YYNGEE. V dropped 0 bases and J dropped 6; count of bases not matched to a gene: 10. CDR3 sequence: CASSVEGLAGERRPGELFF. In DNA, the CDR3 is TGTGCCAGCAGCGTAGAGGGACTAGCGGGAGAAAGGCGCCCCGGGGAGCTGTTTTTT.

The chain recombines TRBV7-8 with TRBJ2-1; TRBD2 is a possible D gene (6 bases). This CDR3 spans 14 amino acids. Germline V gene sequence: CDR1 SGHVS, CDR2 FQNEAQ. V was pared by 4 bases and J by 0 bases, with 7 bases between. As DNA, the CDR3 is TGTGCCAGCAGCTGGCGGGGCTCCTACAATGAGCAGTTCTTC. Encoded protein: CASSWRGSYNEQFF.

This chain links TRBV10-1 with TRBJ2-5; TRBD2 matches 11 bases. This CDR3 is built from 16 residues. The J segment lost 2 bases and the V segment lost 3 bases, leaving 5 bases of the junction unmatched. Germline loops: CDR1 WNHNN, CDR2 SYGVQD (reference sequence). The CDR3, as DNA: TGCGCCAGCAGTGAAGGGCCTAGCGGGGGGCAAGAGACCCAGTACTTC. This sequence encodes CASSEGPSGGQETQYF.

A remark on this clone: Distinct nucleotide sequences in the sample also encode this CDR3. The CDR3 sequence is CASSPLINTDTQYF. DNA of the CDR3: TGTGCCAGCTCACCTTTAATCAACACAGATACGCAGTATTTT. V usage is TRBV18 and J usage is TRBJ2-3; D is uncertain. This CDR3 spans 14 amino acids. Germline V gives CDR1 KGHSH, CDR2 LQKENI. The germline V and J ends were trimmed by 3 bases and 2 bases, with 9 bases remaining between them.

J is TRBJ1-4 and V is TRBV28; D perhaps matches TRBD1 (6 bases). Germline values: CDR1 MDHEN, CDR2 SYDVKM. V gave up 8 bases and J gave up 10 bases, with 14 bases separating them. The CDR3 runs to 12 residues. The CDR3 coding sequence is TGTGCCAGCCATACAGGGCAAGGAAAACTGTTTTTT. Translated, it gives CASHTGQGKLFF.

The chain couples TRBV5-4 to TRBJ1-4; D not resolved. CDR1 SGHNT and CDR2 YYREEE come from the germline V gene (reference sequence). V lost 1 base to trimming and J lost 8 bases, with 9 bases between them. The CDR3 is made up of 13 amino acids. CDR3 nucleotide sequence: TGTGCCAGCAGCTTGTGGCTGGGGGAAAAACTGTTTTTT. This translates into CASSLWLGEKLFF.

This CDR3 is CATSQGFQETQYF. CDR3 bases: TGTGCCACCTCACAGGGTTTTCAGGAGACCCAGTACTTC. The J gene is TRBJ2-5, the V gene TRBV2; possible D gene TRBD1, 6 bases. Germline V gives CDR1 SNHLY, CDR2 FYNNEI. Trimming pared 10 bases from V and 5 bases from J, leaving 17 bases between. This CDR3 is 13 amino acids long.

The rearrangement uses TRBV5-1 and TRBJ2-7; 7 nucleotides align to TRBD1. CDR3 length: 15 amino acids. Germline V lookup: CDR1 SGHRS, CDR2 YFSETQ. V dropped 4 bases and J dropped 5; count of bases not matched to a gene: 12. The CDR3 reads CASSTSQGTGNEQYF. In DNA, the CDR3 is TGCGCCAGCAGCACCTCACAGGGGACGGGGAACGAGCAGTACTTC.

The rearrangement uses TRBV18 and TRBJ1-4; D gene uncertain. V shed 8 bases and J shed 0 bases, with 7 bases lying between them. Germline CDR1 is KGHSH and CDR2 is LQKENI. The CDR3 length is 13 residues. Here the CDR3 reads CASAIATNEKLFF. CDR3 DNA: TGTGCCAGCGCAATTGCAACTAATGAAAAACTGTTTTTT.

This chain uses TRBV7-8 with TRBJ2-7; D is possibly TRBD2 (5 bases). The CDR3 loop spans 16 amino acids. Germline lookup yields CDR1 SGHVS and CDR2 FQNEAQ. The germline V and J ends were trimmed by 5 bases and 6 bases, with 23 bases remaining between them. This CDR3 is CASSRFGDAVRTEQYF. The CDR3 DNA reads TGTGCCAGCAGCCGTTTCGGGGATGCGGTTCGTACCGAGCAGTACTTC.

The rearrangement links TRBV11-2 to TRBJ2-2; D is uncertain. With 4 bases removed from V and 6 bases from J, the gap between germline ends came to 18 bases. This CDR3 is 16 amino acids long. Germline V gives CDR1 SGHAT, CDR2 FQNNGV. The CDR3 loop is CASSSGVGPDAGELFF. The CDR3 DNA is TGTGCCAGCAGCTCCGGCGTGGGCCCGGACGCCGGGGAGCTGTTTTTT. Together with reference TRBV11-2 and TRBJ2-2, the CDR3 gives the full variable domain: EAGVAQSPRYKIIEKRQSVAFWCNPISGHATLYWYQQILGQGPKLLIQFQNNGVVDDSQLPKDRFSAERLKGVDSTLKIQPAKLEDSAVYLCASSSGVGPDAGELFFGEGSRLTVL.

The chain uses TRBV7-2 and TRBJ2-1, with no clear D. In germline, CDR1 is SGHTA, CDR2 FQGNSA. V was cut by 7 bases and J by 2 bases, with 6 bases left in between. The CDR3 is 12 residues long. The CDR3 DNA reads TGTGCCAGCACCCCGGCCTACAATGAGCAGTTCTTC. Its protein is CASTPAYNEQFF.

The V and J genes are TRBV30 and TRBJ2-6; D uncertain. From germline, CDR1 is GTSNPN and CDR2 SVGIG (reference sequence). CDR3 length: 13 amino acids. DNA for the CDR3: TGTGCGATGGGCAACTCTGGGGCCAACGTCCTGACTTTC. The encoded protein is CAMGNSGANVLTF.

V and J are TRBV19 and TRBJ2-6, with 10 bases lining up with TRBD1. V dropped 7 bases and J dropped 1; count of bases not matched to a gene: 1. Germline V gene lookup returns CDR1 LNHDA and CDR2 SQIVND (reference sequence). The CDR3 runs 15 residues. CDR3 amino acids: CASMDRGSGANVLTF. CDR3 sequence (DNA): TGTGCCAGTATGGACAGGGGGTCTGGGGCCAACGTCCTGACTTTC.

CDR3 sequence reads: CATGPRPSGEQFF. In nucleotides, the CDR3 is TGTGCCACCGGGCCCCGACCCTCAGGTGAGCAGTTCTTC. The chain links TRBV6-5 to TRBJ2-1, with unresolved D. This CDR3 region has 13 residues. The germline V gene has CDR1 MNHEY and CDR2 SVGAGI. The V gene lost 10 bases and the J gene lost 9 bases, with 19 bases spanning the gap.

The rearrangement joins TRBV4-3 to TRBJ1-3; a weak D match, TRBD1 (6 bases). Deletions cut 0 bases from V and 4 bases from J, with 19 bases between. Germline V gives CDR1 LGHNA, CDR2 YSLEER. The CDR3 loop spans 18 amino acids. The CDR3 nucleotides read TGCGCCAGCAGCCAAGATTCCCCCGCCACAGGGTACGGAAACACCATATATTTT. Amino acid sequence: CASSQDSPATGYGNTIYF.

V gene TRBV28 combines with J gene TRBJ1-5; D unresolved. The germline V and J ends were trimmed by 6 bases and 6 bases, with 9 bases remaining between them. The CDR3 spans 12 residues. Germline V gene sequence: CDR1 MDHEN, CDR2 SYDVKM. The CDR3 here is CASSTPSQPQHF. The CDR3 DNA reads as TGTGCCAGCAGCACCCCCAGTCAGCCCCAGCATTTT.

The chain employs TRBV7-6 and TRBJ2-2, with D tentatively TRBD2 (6 bases). V was trimmed by 5 bases and J by 0 bases, leaving 10 bases between them. The CDR3 length is 15 residues. Germline CDR1 is SGHVS and CDR2 is FNYEAQ. CDR3 sequence reads: CASSRSGSNTGELFF. CDR3 nucleotide sequence: TGTGCCAGCAGCCGTAGCGGATCGAACACCGGGGAGCTGTTTTTT.

The chain employs TRBV7-8 and TRBJ2-7, with 8 bases fitting TRBD1. This CDR3 region has 14 residues. Trimming removed 3 bases from V and 2 bases from J; junction bases left unmatched: 3. Germline V lookup: CDR1 SGHVS, CDR2 FQNEAQ. CDR3 bases: TGTGCCAGCAGCTTCCCGGACAGGGCCTACGAGCAGTACTTC. Its translation is CASSFPDRAYEQYF. The full variable domain, completed using reference TRBV7-8 and TRBJ2-7, is GAGVSQSPRYKVAKRGQDVALRCDPISGHVSLFWYQQALGQGPEFLTYFQNEAQLDKSGLPSDRFFAERPEGSVSTLKIQRTQQEDSAVYLCASSFPDRAYEQYFGPGTRLTVT.

This clone showed up just once. The chain is built from TRBV29-1 and TRBJ2-1, with 9 bases fitting TRBD2. The V gene's germline CDR1 is SQVTM and CDR2 ANQGSEA. The CDR3 has 15 residues. V gave up 4 bases and J gave up 6 bases; unmatched junction bases: 10. CDR3 DNA: TGCAGCGTTGCGCCCAGACTAGCGGTCACCAATGAGCAGTTCTTC. This sequence encodes CSVAPRLAVTNEQFF.

The gene calls are TRBV18 and TRBJ2-7; 14 bases map to TRBD2. J gave up 3 bases and V 6 bases, and 7 bases lay outside the gene matches. The germline CDR1 and CDR2 sequences are KGHSH and LQKENI. The CDR3 has 16 amino acids. DNA for the CDR3: TGTGCCAGCTCCCAAGGGACTAGCGGGAGTGGCTACGAGCAGTACTTC. Encoded protein: CASSQGTSGSGYEQYF. Combining the CDR3 with reference TRBV18 and TRBJ2-7 gives the whole variable domain NAGVMQNPRHLVRRRGQEARLRCSPMKGHSHVYWYRQLPEEGLKFMVYLQKENIIDESGMPKERFSAEFPKEGPSILRIQQVVRGDSAAYFCASSQGTSGSGYEQYFGPGTRLTVT.

The chain employs TRBV7-3 and TRBJ2-1; D is possibly TRBD1 or TRBD2 (5 bases each). The CDR3 consists of 15 residues. Germline V lookup: CDR1 SGHTA, CDR2 FQGTGA. V was clipped by 5 bases and J by 0 bases, with 11 bases between them. The CDR3 sequence: CASSTGASSYNEQFF. The CDR3 DNA sequence: TGTGCCAGCAGCACCGGGGCCAGCTCCTACAATGAGCAGTTCTTC.

The chain has TRBV5-1 and TRBJ2-1; the D call may be TRBD1 or TRBD2 (5 bases each). The CDR3 spans 16 residues. Germline assignment: CDR1 SGHRS and CDR2 YFSETQ. V lost 0 bases and J lost 0, with 10 bases in between. The CDR3 sequence is CASSLVRDPSYNEQFF. Written as DNA, the CDR3 is TGCGCCAGCAGCTTGGTCCGGGACCCCTCCTACAATGAGCAGTTCTTC.

The rearrangement joins TRBV28 to TRBJ2-6, with D possibly being TRBD1 (6 bases). CDR1 MDHEN and CDR2 SYDVKM come from the germline V gene. There are 19 residues in the CDR3. V was cut by 3 bases and J by 0 bases, with 18 bases left in between. CDR3 sequence (DNA): TGTGCCAGCAGTTTGGGAAGGGGGTCGGGCCTCTCTGGGGCCAACGTCCTGACTTTC. This sequence encodes CASSLGRGSGLSGANVLTF.

This chain uses TRBV5-4 with TRBJ1-1; TRBD1 matches 7 bases. V dropped 1 base and J dropped 0; count of bases not matched to a gene: 12. Germline V gene data show CDR1 as SGHNT and CDR2 as YYREEE (reference sequence). The CDR3 consists of 18 residues. CDR3 loop: CASSLSPGQSALNTEAFF. Here the CDR3 DNA reads TGTGCCAGCAGCTTGTCGCCGGGACAGTCAGCCTTGAACACTGAAGCTTTCTTT.

The chain couples TRBV18 to TRBJ1-1, with D possibly being TRBD1 (5 bases). This CDR3 has 15 amino acids. Germline V gene data show CDR1 as KGHSH and CDR2 as LQKENI. The germline V and J ends were trimmed by 4 bases and 6 bases, with 18 bases remaining between them. The CDR3 nucleotides read TGTGCCAGCTCACGACTGGGGGGTCGAGTCGCTGAAGCTTTCTTT. Translating it yields CASSRLGGRVAEAFF.

The chain combines TRBV7-6 with TRBJ2-1, with TRBD2 matching over 8 bases. Germline V gives CDR1 SGHVS, CDR2 FNYEAQ. V lost 5 bases, J lost 3 bases, and 6 bases stayed unmatched. The CDR3 length is 15 residues. This CDR3 is CASSPRSGVYNEQFF. CDR3 DNA sequence: TGTGCCAGCAGCCCCCGTAGCGGGGTCTACAATGAGCAGTTCTTC.

V and J are TRBV7-8 and TRBJ1-1, with 8 bases matching TRBD1. CDR1 is SGHVS and CDR2 is FQNEAQ in the germline V gene. Losses at the gene ends were 4 bases for V and 0 bases for J; bases not matched to a gene: 16. The CDR3 has 19 residues. DNA for the CDR3: TGTGCCAGCAGCTATTACCTTCGAGGACAGGGCAATATGAACACTGAAGCTTTCTTT. Protein: CASSYYLRGQGNMNTEAFF. The entire variable domain, with the rest obtained from reference TRBV7-8 and TRBJ1-1, is as follows: GAGVSQSPRYKVAKRGQDVALRCDPISGHVSLFWYQQALGQGPEFLTYFQNEAQLDKSGLPSDRFFAERPEGSVSTLKIQRTQQEDSAVYLCASSYYLRGQGNMNTEAFFGQGTRLTVV.

The chain joins TRBV30 to TRBJ2-1; possibly TRBD1 or TRBD2 for D (5 bases each). V was trimmed by 2 bases and J by 9 bases, leaving 17 bases between them. Per the germline V gene, CDR1 is GTSNPN and CDR2 is SVGIG (reference sequence). There are 14 residues in the CDR3. CDR3: CAWSSGPFGGEQFF. CDR3 nucleotide sequence: TGTGCCTGGAGTTCGGGACCCTTTGGGGGTGAGCAGTTCTTC.

The J gene is TRBJ2-1, the V gene TRBV19; D gene unclear. There are 14 residues in the CDR3. V lost 1 base, J lost 6 bases, and 10 bases lay in between. Per germline, CDR1 LNHDA and CDR2 SQIVND (reference sequence). The CDR3 protein is CASSIGLAINEQFF. CDR3 DNA: TGTGCCAGTAGTATAGGGTTAGCTATCAATGAGCAGTTCTTC.

Concerning this clone: Other DNA sequences in this sample translate to the same CDR3. The chain carries TRBV2 and TRBJ2-1; the match to TRBD2 covers 10 bases. The CDR3 totals 14 residues. J gave up 7 bases and V 4 bases, and 4 bases lay outside the gene matches. CDR1 and CDR2 (germline): SNHLY, FYNNEI. CDR3 in DNA: TGTGCCAGCAGTGGGCTAGCGGGAGTTAATGAGCAGTTCTTC. Its translation: CASSGLAGVNEQFF.